This T cell receptor (beta chain) was sequenced for a study of cytomegalovirus exposure and HLA in healthy donors. Study-wide results and limits: A missense variant in DCLRE1C was later tied to TCR beta V- and J-gene trimming.

The study ran its PCR with 60 Vbeta and 13 Jbeta primers. Generated by immunoSEQ multiplex PCR, the TCRdb table keeps only in-frame clones and is missing some. The sample carries about 140,000 clones, about four fifths recorded once. Concerning this clone: The antigen is undetermined.

This TCR came from a man between 40 and 49 years old in good health and CMV-seronegative. The sequenced sample consisted of PBMCs.

The chain's CDR3 is CSVVADRGGTEAFF. The DNA for the CDR3 is TGCAGCGTTGTCGCCGACAGGGGAGGCACTGAAGCTTTCTTT. V is TRBV29-1 and J is TRBJ1-1; 8 bases line up with TRBD1. The CDR3 has 14 residues. Germline-derived CDR1 and CDR2 are SQVTM and ANQGSEA. Germline trimming cut 4 bases from V and 4 bases from J; bases unmatched to any gene: 8. Combining the CDR3 with reference TRBV29-1 and TRBJ1-1 gives the whole variable domain SAVISQKPSRDICQRGTSLTIQCQVDSQVTMMFWYRQQPGQSLTLIATANQGSEATYESGFVIDKFPISRPNLTFSTLTVSNMSPEDSSIYLCSVVADRGGTEAFFGQGTRLTVV.